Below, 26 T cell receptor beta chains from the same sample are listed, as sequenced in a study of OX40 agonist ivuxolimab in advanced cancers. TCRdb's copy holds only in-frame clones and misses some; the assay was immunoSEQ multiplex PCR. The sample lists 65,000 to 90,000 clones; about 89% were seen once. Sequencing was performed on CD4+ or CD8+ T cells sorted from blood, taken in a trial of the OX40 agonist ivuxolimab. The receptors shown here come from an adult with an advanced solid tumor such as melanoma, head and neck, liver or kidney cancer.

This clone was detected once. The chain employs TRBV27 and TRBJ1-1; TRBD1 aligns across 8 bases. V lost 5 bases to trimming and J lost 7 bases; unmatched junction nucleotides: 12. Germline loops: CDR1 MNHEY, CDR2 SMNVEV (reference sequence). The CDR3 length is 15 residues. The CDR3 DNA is TGTGCCAGCAGTCCAACGGCAGGGGGCGAAGGTGAAGCTTTCTTT. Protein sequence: CASSPTAGGEGEAFF.

CDR3 region: CASSQTGPPNSPLHF. The CDR3 DNA is TGCGCCAGCAGCCAGACGGGACCGCCGAATTCACCCCTCCACTTT. The J gene is TRBJ1-6, the V gene TRBV4-3; perhaps TRBD1 as D (5 bases). The V and J ends lost 3 bases and 7 bases respectively, with 13 bases between them. Germline V gene lookup returns CDR1 LGHNA and CDR2 YSLEER. CDR3 length equals 15 residues.

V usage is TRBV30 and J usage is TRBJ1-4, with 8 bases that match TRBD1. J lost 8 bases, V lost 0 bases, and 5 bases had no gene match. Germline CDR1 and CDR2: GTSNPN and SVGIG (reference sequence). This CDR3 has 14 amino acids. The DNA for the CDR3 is TGTGCCTGGAGTGTCAAACAGGGGGGGGAAAAACTGTTTTTT. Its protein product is CAWSVKQGGEKLFF.

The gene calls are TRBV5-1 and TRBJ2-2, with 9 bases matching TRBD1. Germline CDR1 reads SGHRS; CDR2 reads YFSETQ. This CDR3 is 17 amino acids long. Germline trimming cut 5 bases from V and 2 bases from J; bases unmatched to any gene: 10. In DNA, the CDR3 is TGCGCCAGCAGAAATCTTTTAACAGGGGGCAACACCGGGGAGCTGTTTTTT. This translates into CASRNLLTGGNTGELFF.

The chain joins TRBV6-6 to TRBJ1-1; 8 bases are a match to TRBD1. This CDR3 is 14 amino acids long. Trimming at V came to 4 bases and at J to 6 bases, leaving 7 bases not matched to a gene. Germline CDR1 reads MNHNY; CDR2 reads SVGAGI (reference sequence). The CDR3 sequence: CASSSTGGRAEAFF. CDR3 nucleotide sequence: TGTGCCAGCAGTTCTACAGGGGGACGGGCTGAAGCTTTCTTT.

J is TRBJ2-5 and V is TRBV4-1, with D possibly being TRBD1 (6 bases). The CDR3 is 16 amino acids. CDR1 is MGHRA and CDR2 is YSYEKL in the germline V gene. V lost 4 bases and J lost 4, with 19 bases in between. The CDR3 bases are TGCGCCAGCAGCCGCAGTACAGGGTATCAGACAGAGACCCAGTACTTC. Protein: CASSRSTGYQTETQYF.

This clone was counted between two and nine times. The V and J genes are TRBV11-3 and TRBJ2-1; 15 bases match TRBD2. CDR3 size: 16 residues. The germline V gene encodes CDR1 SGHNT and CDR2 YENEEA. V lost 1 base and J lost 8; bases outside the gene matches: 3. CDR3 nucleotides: TGTGCCAGCAGCTTAGCCGGGACTAGCGGGAGGTATGAGCAGTTCTTC. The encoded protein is CASSLAGTSGRYEQFF.

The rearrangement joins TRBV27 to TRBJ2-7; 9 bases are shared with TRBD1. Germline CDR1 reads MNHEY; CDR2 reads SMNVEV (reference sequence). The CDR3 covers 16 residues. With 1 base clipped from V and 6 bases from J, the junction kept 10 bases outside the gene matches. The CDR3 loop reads CASSLLWTGETREQYF. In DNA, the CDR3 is TGTGCCAGCAGTTTATTATGGACAGGGGAAACTCGCGAGCAGTACTTC.

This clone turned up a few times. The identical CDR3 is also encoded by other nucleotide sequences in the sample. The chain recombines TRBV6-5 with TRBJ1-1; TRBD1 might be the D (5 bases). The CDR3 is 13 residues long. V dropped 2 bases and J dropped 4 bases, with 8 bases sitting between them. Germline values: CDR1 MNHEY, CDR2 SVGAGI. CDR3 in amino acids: CASSYTGGTEAFF. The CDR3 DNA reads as TGTGCCAGCAGTTACACGGGGGGCACTGAAGCTTTCTTT.

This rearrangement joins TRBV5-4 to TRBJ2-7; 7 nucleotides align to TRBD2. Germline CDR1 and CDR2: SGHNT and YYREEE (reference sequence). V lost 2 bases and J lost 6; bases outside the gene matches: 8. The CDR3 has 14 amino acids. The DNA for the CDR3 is TGTGCCAGCAGCTTACCTGGGGGGGAGGGCGAGCAGTACTTC. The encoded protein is CASSLPGGEGEQYF.

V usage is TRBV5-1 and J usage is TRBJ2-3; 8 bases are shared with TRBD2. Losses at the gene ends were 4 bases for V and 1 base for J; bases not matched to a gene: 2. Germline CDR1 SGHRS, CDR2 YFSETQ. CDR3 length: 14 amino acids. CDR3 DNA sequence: TGCGCCAGCAGCCCAGCGGGGGGCACAGATACGCAGTATTTT. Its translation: CASSPAGGTDTQYF.

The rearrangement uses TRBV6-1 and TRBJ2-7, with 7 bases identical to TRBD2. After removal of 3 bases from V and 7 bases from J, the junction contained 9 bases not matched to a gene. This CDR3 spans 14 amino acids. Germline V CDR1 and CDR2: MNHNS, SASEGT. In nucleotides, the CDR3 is TGTGCCAGCAGTGACCCGACTAGCTCGCGGGAGCAGTACTTC. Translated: CASSDPTSSREQYF.

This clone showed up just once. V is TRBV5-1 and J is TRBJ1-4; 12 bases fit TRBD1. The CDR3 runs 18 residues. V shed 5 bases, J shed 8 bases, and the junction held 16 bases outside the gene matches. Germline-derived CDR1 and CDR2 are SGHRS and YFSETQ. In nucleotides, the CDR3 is TGCGCCAGCAGTTCGCCGGGACAGGGGGCCTCTACGATCGAAAAACTGTTTTTT. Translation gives CASSSPGQGASTIEKLFF.

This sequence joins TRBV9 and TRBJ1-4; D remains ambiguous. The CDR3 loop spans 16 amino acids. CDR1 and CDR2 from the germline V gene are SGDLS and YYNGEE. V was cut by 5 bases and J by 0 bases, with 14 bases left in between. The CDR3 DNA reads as TGTGCCAGCAGTTCGGCGGCCCGTACAACTAATGAAAAACTGTTTTTT. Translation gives CASSSAARTTNEKLFF. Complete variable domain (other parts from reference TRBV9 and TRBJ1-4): DSGVTQTPKHLITATGQRVTLRCSPRSGDLSVYWYQQSLDQGLQFLIQYYNGEERAKGNILERFSAQQFPDLHSELNLSSLELGDSALYFCASSSAARTTNEKLFFGSGTQLSVL.

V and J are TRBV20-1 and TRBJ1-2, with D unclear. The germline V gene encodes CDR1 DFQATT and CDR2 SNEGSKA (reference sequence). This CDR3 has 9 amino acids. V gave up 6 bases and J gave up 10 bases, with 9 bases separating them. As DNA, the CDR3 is TGCAGTGCCAGCCGCCCCTACACCTTC. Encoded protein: CSASRPYTF.

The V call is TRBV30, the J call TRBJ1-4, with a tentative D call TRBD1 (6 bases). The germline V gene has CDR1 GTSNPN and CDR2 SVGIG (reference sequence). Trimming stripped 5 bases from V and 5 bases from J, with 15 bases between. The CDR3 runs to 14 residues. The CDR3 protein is CAWALTGVNEKLFF. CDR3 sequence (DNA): TGTGCCTGGGCCCTGACAGGCGTCAATGAAAAACTGTTTTTT.

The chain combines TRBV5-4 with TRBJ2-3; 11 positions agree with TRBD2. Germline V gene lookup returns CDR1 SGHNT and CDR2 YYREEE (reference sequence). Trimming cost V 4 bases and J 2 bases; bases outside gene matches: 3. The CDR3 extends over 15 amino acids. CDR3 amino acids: CASSVAGGYTDTQYF. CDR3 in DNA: TGTGCCAGCAGCGTAGCGGGGGGGTACACAGATACGCAGTATTTT.

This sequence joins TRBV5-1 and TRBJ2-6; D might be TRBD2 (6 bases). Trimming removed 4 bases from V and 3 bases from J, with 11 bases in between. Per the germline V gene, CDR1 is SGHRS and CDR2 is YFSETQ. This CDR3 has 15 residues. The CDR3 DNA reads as TGCGCCAGCAGCGACCTAGCGAGTGGGGCCAACGTCCTGACTTTC. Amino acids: CASSDLASGANVLTF.

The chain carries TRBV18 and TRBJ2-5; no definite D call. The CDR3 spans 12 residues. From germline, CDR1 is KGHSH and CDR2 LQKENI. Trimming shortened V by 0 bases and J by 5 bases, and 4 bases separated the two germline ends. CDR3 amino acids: CASSPPGETQYF. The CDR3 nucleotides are TGTGCCAGCTCACCACCGGGTGAGACCCAGTACTTC.

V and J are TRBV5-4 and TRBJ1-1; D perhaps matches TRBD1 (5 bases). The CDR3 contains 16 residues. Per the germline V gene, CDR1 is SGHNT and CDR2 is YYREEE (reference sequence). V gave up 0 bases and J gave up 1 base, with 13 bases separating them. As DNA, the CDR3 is TGTGCCAGCAGCTTGGGACAGAAGACTGGGAACACTGAAGCTTTCTTT. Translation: CASSLGQKTGNTEAFF.

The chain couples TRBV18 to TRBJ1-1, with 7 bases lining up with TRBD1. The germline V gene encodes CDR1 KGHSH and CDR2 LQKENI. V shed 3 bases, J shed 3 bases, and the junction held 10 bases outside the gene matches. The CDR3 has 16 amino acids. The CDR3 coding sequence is TGTGCCAGCTCACCCTCCCGACAGGGCCGGGACACTGAAGCTTTCTTT. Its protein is CASSPSRQGRDTEAFF.

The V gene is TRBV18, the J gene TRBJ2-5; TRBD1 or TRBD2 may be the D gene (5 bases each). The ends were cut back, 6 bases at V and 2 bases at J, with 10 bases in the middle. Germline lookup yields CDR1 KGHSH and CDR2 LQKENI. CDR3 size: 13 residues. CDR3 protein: CASSGVQQETQYF. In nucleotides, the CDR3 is TGTGCCAGCTCGGGGGTTCAACAAGAGACCCAGTACTTC.

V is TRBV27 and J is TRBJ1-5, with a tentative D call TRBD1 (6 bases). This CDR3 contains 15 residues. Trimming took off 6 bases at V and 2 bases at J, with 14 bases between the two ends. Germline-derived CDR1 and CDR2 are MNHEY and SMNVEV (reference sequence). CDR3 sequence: CASRTLGAGNQPQHF. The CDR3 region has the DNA TGTGCCAGCAGAACTCTGGGGGCTGGCAATCAGCCCCAGCATTTT.

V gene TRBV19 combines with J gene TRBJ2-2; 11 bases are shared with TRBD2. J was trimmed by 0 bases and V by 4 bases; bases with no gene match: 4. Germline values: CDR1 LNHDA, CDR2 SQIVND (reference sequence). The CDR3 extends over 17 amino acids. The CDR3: CASSTLAGGTNTGELFF. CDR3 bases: TGTGCCAGTAGTACCTTAGCGGGAGGGACGAACACCGGGGAGCTGTTTTTT.

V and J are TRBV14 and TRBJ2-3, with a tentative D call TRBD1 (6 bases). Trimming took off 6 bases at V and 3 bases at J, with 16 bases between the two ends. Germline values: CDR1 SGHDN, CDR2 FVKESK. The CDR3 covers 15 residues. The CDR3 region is CASSLDRTLTDTQYF. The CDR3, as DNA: TGTGCCAGCAGTCTTGACAGGACCCTAACAGATACGCAGTATTTT.

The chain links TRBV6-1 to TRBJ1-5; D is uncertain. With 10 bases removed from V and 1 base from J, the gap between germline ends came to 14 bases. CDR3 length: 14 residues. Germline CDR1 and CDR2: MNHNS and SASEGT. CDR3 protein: CATRWEGSNQPQHF. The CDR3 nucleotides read TGTGCCACCCGGTGGGAAGGAAGCAATCAGCCCCAGCATTTT.